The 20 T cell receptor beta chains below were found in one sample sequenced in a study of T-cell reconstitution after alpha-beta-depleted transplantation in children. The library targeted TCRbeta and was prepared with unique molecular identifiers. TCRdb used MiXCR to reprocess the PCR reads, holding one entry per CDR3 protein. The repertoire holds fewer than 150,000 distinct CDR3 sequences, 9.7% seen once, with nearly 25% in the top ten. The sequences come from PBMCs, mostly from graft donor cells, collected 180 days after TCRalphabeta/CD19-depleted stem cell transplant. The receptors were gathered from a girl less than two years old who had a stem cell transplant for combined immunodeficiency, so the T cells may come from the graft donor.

The CDR3 protein is CASSTAGQGAWDEQFF. The CDR3 DNA is TGTGCCAGCAGCACCGCGGGACAGGGGGCATGGGATGAGCAGTTCTTC. V gene TRBV6-1 combines with J gene TRBJ2-1, with 12 bases aligning to TRBD1. Per the germline V gene, CDR1 is MNHNS and CDR2 is SASEGT. This CDR3 region has 16 residues. V lost 6 bases to trimming and J lost 8 bases; unmatched junction nucleotides: 11.

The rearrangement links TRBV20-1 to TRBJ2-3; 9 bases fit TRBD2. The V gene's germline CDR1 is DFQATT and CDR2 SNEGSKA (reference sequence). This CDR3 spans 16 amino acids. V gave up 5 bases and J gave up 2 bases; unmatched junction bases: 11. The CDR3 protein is CSAGLTSGFYTDTQYF. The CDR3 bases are TGCAGTGCTGGTCTGACTAGCGGTTTTTACACAGATACGCAGTATTTT.

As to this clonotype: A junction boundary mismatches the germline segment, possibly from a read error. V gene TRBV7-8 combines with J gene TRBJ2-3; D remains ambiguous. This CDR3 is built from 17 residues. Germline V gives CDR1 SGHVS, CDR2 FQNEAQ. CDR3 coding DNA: TGTGCCACCAGCTTACCGGCTACCACGATCATCACAGATACGCAGTATTTT. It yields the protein CATSLPATTIITDTQYF.

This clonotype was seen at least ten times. CDR3 DNA: TGTGCCAGCAGCGCCCTAGCGGGGGGCTCCTACAATGAGCAGTTCTTC. This encodes CASSALAGGSYNEQFF. The V call is TRBV11-1, the J call TRBJ2-1; 11 bases align to TRBD2. The CDR3 has 16 amino acids. The ends lost 5 bases at V and 0 bases at J; junction bases unmatched: 3. Germline V gene lookup returns CDR1 SGHAT and CDR2 FQDESV (reference sequence).

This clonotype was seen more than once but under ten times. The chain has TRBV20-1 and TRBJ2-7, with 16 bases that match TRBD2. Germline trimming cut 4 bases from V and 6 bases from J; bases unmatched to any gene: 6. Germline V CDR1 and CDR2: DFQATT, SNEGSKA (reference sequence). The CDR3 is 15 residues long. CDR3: CSATSGTSGRGEQYF. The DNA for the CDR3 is TGCAGTGCTACCTCCGGGACTAGCGGGAGGGGCGAGCAGTACTTC.

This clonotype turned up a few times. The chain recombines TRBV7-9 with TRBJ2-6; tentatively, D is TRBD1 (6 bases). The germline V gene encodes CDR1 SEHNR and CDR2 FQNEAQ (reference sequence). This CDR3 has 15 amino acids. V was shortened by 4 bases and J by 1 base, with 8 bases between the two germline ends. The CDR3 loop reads CASSYGQSGANVLTF. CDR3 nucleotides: TGTGCCAGCAGCTACGGACAGTCTGGGGCCAACGTCCTGACTTTC.

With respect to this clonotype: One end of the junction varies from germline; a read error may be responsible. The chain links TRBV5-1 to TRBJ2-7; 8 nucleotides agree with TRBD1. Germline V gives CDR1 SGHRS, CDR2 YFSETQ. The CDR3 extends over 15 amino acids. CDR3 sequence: CSSSSRTGLSYEQYF. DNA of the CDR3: TGCTCCAGCAGCTCCCGGACAGGGCTTTCCTACGAGCAGTACTTC. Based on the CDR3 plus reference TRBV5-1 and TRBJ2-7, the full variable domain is KAGVTQTPRYLIKTRGQQVTLSCSPISGHRSVSWYQQTPGQGLQFLFEYFSETQRNKGNFPGRFSGRQFSNSRSEMNVSTLELGDSALYLCSSSSRTGLSYEQYFGPGTRLTVT.

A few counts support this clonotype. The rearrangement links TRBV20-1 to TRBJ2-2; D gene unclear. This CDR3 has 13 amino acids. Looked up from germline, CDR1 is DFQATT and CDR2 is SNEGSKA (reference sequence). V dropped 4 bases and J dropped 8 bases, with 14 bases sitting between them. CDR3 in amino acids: CSANFRAAGELFF. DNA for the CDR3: TGCAGTGCTAACTTTAGGGCCGCAGGGGAGCTGTTTTTT.

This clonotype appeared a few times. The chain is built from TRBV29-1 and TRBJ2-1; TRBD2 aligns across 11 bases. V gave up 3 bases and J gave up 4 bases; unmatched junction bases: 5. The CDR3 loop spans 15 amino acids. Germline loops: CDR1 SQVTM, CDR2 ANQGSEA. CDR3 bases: TGCAGCGTTGACGTAGCGGGGGGGCTGTACAATGAGCAGTTCTTC. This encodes CSVDVAGGLYNEQFF.

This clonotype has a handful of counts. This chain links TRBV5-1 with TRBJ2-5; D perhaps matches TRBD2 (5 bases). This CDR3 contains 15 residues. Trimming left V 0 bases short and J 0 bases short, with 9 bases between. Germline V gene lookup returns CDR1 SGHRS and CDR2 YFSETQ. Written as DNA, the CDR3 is TGCGCCAGCAGCTTGGCGCGGGCGTACCAAGAGACCCAGTACTTC. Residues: CASSLARAYQETQYF.

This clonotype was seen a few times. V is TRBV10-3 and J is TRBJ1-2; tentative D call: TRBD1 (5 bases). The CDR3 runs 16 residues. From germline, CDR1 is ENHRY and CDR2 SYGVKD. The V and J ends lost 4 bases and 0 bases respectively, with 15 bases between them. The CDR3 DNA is TGTGCCATCAGTGCGGGACGGCTGACCCCTAACTATGGCTACACCTTC. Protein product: CAISAGRLTPNYGYTF.

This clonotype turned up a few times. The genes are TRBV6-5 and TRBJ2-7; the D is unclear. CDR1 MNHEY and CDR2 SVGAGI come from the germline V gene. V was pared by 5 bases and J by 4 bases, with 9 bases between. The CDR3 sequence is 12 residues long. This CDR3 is CASSDRVYEQYF. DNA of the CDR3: TGTGCCAGCAGTGACCGGGTTTACGAGCAGTACTTC.

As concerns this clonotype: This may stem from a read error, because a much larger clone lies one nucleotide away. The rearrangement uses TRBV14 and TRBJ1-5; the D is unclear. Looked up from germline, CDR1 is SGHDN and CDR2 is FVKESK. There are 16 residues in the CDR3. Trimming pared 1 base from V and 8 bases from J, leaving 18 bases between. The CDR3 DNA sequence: TGTGCCAGCAGCCAAGTCAATGGTGCAGTGGAGAAGCCCCAGCATTTT. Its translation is CASSQVNGAVEKPQHF.

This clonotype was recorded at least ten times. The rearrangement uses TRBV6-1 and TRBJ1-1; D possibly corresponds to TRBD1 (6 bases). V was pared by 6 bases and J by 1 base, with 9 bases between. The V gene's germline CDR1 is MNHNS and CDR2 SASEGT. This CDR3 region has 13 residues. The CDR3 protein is CASSWTANTEAFF. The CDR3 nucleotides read TGTGCCAGCAGCTGGACAGCGAACACTGAAGCTTTCTTT.

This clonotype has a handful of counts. In DNA form, the CDR3 reads TGCAGTGCTCCAGACCCCCGACAGGGGCTGAATACGCAGTATTTT. It specifies CSAPDPRQGLNTQYF. The rearrangement joins TRBV20-1 to TRBJ2-3; 8 nucleotides align to TRBD1. Germline CDR1 DFQATT, CDR2 SNEGSKA (reference sequence). V was pared by 5 bases and J by 7 bases, with 14 bases of the junction left unmatched. The CDR3 spans 15 residues.

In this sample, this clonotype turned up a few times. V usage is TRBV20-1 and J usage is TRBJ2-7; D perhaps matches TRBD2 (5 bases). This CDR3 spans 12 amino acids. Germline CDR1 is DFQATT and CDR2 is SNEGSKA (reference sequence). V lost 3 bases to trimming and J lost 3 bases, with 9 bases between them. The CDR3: CSARPRGYEQYF. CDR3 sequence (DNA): TGCAGTGCTAGGCCCCGGGGCTACGAGCAGTACTTC.

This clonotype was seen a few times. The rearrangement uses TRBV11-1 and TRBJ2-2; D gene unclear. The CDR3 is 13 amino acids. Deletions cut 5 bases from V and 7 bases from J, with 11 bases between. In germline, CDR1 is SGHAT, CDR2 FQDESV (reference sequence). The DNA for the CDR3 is TGTGCCAGCAGCCCCCGCCGTAGCGGGGAGCTGTTTTTT. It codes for CASSPRRSGELFF.

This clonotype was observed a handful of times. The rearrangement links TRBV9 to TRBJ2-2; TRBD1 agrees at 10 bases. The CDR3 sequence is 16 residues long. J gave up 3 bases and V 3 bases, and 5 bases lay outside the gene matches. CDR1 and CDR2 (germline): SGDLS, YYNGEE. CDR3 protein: CASSARGTGDTGELFF. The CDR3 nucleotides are TGTGCCAGCAGCGCCAGGGGGACAGGGGACACCGGGGAGCTGTTTTTT.

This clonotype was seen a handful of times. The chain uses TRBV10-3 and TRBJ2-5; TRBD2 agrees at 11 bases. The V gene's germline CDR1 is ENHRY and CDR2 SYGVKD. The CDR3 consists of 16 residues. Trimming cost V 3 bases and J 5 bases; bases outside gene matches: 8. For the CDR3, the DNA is TGTGCCATCAGTGATCGAATAGCGGGAGGGGGTGAGACCCAGTACTTC. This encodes CAISDRIAGGGETQYF.

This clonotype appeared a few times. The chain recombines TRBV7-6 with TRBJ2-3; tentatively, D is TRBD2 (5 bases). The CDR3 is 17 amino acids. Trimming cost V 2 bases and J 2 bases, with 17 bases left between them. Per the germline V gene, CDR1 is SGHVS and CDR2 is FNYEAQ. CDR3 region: CASSLRVVASNTDTQYF. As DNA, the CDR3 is TGTGCCAGCAGCTTAAGGGTCGTAGCGAGCAACACAGATACGCAGTATTTT.